This TCR beta chain was documented in a study of tumor and adjacent non-tumor tissue in lung cancer. General observations from the study: Top 100 clones took a larger repertoire share in normal lung. TCR diversity was significantly greater in tumor than normal lung tissue.

The germline V gene has CDR1 MNHEY and CDR2 SVGAGI. The CDR3 is 14 amino acids. This clonotype showed up just a few times. What it binds is unknown. The junction departs from germline at one end; a sequencing error may be responsible. The library came from three nested PCR rounds adapted from ARM-PCR protocols. TCRdb independently ran MiXCR on the multiplex PCR reads; one entry per CDR3 protein. The table includes about 48,000 distinct CDR3 sequences, around 59% detected once. No cell sorting was done before RNA was extracted from the tissue. More than 3 cm separated this lung sample from the edge of the tumor.

Sequenced: distant non-tumor lung tissue. This receptor was identified in a woman between 65 and 79 years old with non-small cell lung cancer. The rearrangement uses TRBV6-5 and TRBJ1-2; D may be TRBD1 (5 bases). The CDR3 loop reads CTSSGGEQVYGYTF. DNA for the CDR3: TGTACCAGCAGCGGGGGGGAACAGGTCTATGGCTACACCTTC.